The sequence of this TCR beta chain was determined in a study of blood T cell repertoires in COVID-19. As for the study in general: Acute-phase and convalescent COVID-19 samples originated in the United States, Italy and Spain. The cDNA or gDNA used as material had been derived from T cells, B-cell-depleted T cells, or PBMCs.

Germline loops: CDR1 MNHEY, CDR2 SMNVEV (reference sequence). V dropped 5 bases and J dropped 4; count of bases not matched to a gene: 8. This CDR3 comprises 15 residues. Original data processing: Estimated nucleated cell counts came from reference gene primer amplification. Using immunoSEQ multiplex PCR, the repertoire was profiled, and TCRdb retains in-frame clones only, with some absent. V, J and clone size were drawn from that table, and D and trimming were deduced from the DNA. The sample records about 210,000 clones, about 89% being singletons. The clonotype was recovered from a woman aged 40 to 50 with acute or convalescent COVID-19. This chain links TRBV27 with TRBJ1-2; TRBD1 matches at 9 bases. Sequenced material: peripheral blood. For the CDR3, the DNA is TGTGCCAGCAGTGCCTACGACAGGGGGAGCTATGGCTACACCTTC. Translated: CASSAYDRGSYGYTF.